These T cell receptor beta chains were read from a single sample in a study of blood T cells in healthy people across ages. MiXCR was run by TCRdb on the 5' RACE reads, yielding one entry per CDR3 protein. Of approximately 670,000 distinct CDR3 sequences in the sample, roughly 43% are singletons; the top ten hold around 30%. Sequenced material: blood. The source of these receptors is an elderly man in good health. Each CDR3 is given with its conserved first and last residue. D genes are given only for firm matches. A row's size may be missing; if present it is once, few, many or a size class.

CDR3 DNA: TGTGCCAGGTCCCTCAGGGGTAGCAATCAGCCCCAGCATTTT; CDR3 protein: CARSLRGSNQPQHF; J gene: TRBJ1-5; V gene: TRBV6-2/TRBV6-3; clone size: .; D gene: .
CDR3 DNA: TGTGCCAGCAGTGTTCGACTAGCGGGGGGGGACAATGAGCAGTTCTTC; CDR3 protein: CASSVRLAGGDNEQFF; J gene: TRBJ2-1; V gene: TRBV6-1; clone size: many; D gene: TRBD2
CDR3 DNA: TGTGCCAGCAGCTTAGACAGAACCAAAAACATTCAGTACTTC; CDR3 protein: CASSLDRTKNIQYF; J gene: TRBJ2-4; V gene: TRBV7-2; clone size: many; D gene: .
CDR3 DNA: TGCGCCAGCAGCATTGGACTAGCGGGGGCCCCGAGCTCCTACGAGCAGTACTTC; CDR3 protein: CASSIGLAGAPSSYEQYF; J gene: TRBJ2-7; V gene: TRBV4-3; clone size: few; D gene: TRBD2
CDR3 DNA: TGTGCCAGCAGACTCCCCGGGACAGGGATGTATTTT; CDR3 protein: CASRLPGTGMYF; J gene: TRBJ2-3; V gene: TRBV28; clone size: many; D gene: TRBD1
CDR3 DNA: TGTGCCAGCAGCAGGACAGGTACGGCTGGGGCCAACGTCCTGACTTTC; CDR3 protein: CASSRTGTAGANVLTF; J gene: TRBJ2-6; V gene: TRBV9; clone size: few; D gene: TRBD1
CDR3 DNA: TGTGCCAGCACTCAACAGGGTTTTGGCTACACCTTC; CDR3 protein: CASTQQGFGYTF; J gene: TRBJ1-2; V gene: TRBV6-2/TRBV6-3; clone size: .; D gene: .
CDR3 DNA: TGTGCCAGCAGCTTAGAAACAGGGTTAGATCGCGGAGCTTTCTTT; CDR3 protein: CASSLETGLDRGAFF; J gene: TRBJ1-1; V gene: TRBV7-9; clone size: many; D gene: .
CDR3 DNA: TGTGCCAGCAGCCCGAGTCTGGGACTAGCGGGAGGGCAGACCCAGTACTTC; CDR3 protein: CASSPSLGLAGGQTQYF; J gene: TRBJ2-5; V gene: TRBV7-3; clone size: few; D gene: TRBD2
CDR3 DNA: TGTGCCAGCAGCATTGGGACAGCGGGAGATACGCAGTATTTT; CDR3 protein: CASSIGTAGDTQYF; J gene: TRBJ2-3; V gene: TRBV5-6; clone size: .; D gene: .
CDR3 DNA: TGTGCCAGCAGCTTTTGGACTAGCGGGATATTGGATACGCAGTATTTT; CDR3 protein: CASSFWTSGILDTQYF; J gene: TRBJ2-3; V gene: TRBV7-9; clone size: .; D gene: TRBD2
CDR3 DNA: TGTGCCAGCAGCCCTACAGGGTTCGGCTTCAATGAGCAGTTCTTC; CDR3 protein: CASSPTGFGFNEQFF; J gene: TRBJ2-1; V gene: TRBV28; clone size: many; D gene: .
CDR3 DNA: TGTGCCAGCAGCGTAGACCAGACTAGCACAGATACGCAGTATTTT; CDR3 protein: CASSVDQTSTDTQYF; J gene: TRBJ2-3; V gene: TRBV9; clone size: .; D gene: .
CDR3 DNA: TGTGCCACCCGACCCCAAGACAGGGCTAACTATGGCTACACCTTC; CDR3 protein: CATRPQDRANYGYTF; J gene: TRBJ1-2; V gene: TRBV6-5; clone size: many; D gene: TRBD1
CDR3 DNA: TGCAGTGCTAGAGCGTATGCCTACGGGCAGTACTTC; CDR3 protein: CSARAYAYGQYF; J gene: TRBJ2-7; V gene: TRBV20-1; clone size: .; D gene: .
CDR3 DNA: TGCAGCGCTAGAGGCGGCCTTGGTGGCACAGATACGCAGTATTTT; CDR3 protein: CSARGGLGGTDTQYF; J gene: TRBJ2-3; V gene: TRBV20-1; clone size: .; D gene: .
CDR3 DNA: TGTGCCAGCAGGGCCCAGGCGAACACTGAAGCTTTCTTT; CDR3 protein: CASRAQANTEAFF; J gene: TRBJ1-1; V gene: TRBV6-2/TRBV6-3; clone size: .; D gene: .
CDR3 DNA: TGTGCCAGCAGCTCTTGGGGTGGAGGGAGAGTCACAGATACGCAGTATTTT; CDR3 protein: CASSSWGGGRVTDTQYF; J gene: TRBJ2-3; V gene: TRBV11-1; clone size: .; D gene: .
CDR3 DNA: TGTGCCAGCAGCCCTCTCCGGGGGCTACGAGAGACCCAGTACTTC; CDR3 protein: CASSPLRGLRETQYF; J gene: TRBJ2-5; V gene: TRBV14; clone size: .; D gene: .
CDR3 DNA: TGTGCCACCAGTGGTGGGGCAGGTCAAGGAAAGCAGTACTTC; CDR3 protein: CATSGGAGQGKQYF; J gene: TRBJ2-7; V gene: TRBV24-1; clone size: .; D gene: .
CDR3 DNA: TGTGCCAGCAGGGGACAGGGTCCCTCCTATAATTCACCCCTCCACTTT; CDR3 protein: CASRGQGPSYNSPLHF; J gene: TRBJ1-6; V gene: TRBV27; clone size: .; D gene: TRBD1
CDR3 DNA: TGTGCCAGCAGCTTAGCGCGGGGCGGCTATGGCTACACCTTC; CDR3 protein: CASSLARGGYGYTF; J gene: TRBJ1-2; V gene: TRBV7-2; clone size: few; D gene: .
CDR3 DNA: TGCAGTGCTAGACACAAACAGGGGCGGACTGAAGCTTTCTTT; CDR3 protein: CSARHKQGRTEAFF; J gene: TRBJ1-1; V gene: TRBV20-1; clone size: .; D gene: TRBD1
CDR3 DNA: TGTGCCAGCAGCCAAGTGACAGGAGGTGAAAAACTGTTTTTT; CDR3 protein: CASSQVTGGEKLFF; J gene: TRBJ1-4; V gene: TRBV3-1; clone size: .; D gene: .
CDR3 DNA: TGCAGTGCTAGGAGGTCCGGGCTAACCGGGGAGCTGTTTTTT; CDR3 protein: CSARRSGLTGELFF; J gene: TRBJ2-2; V gene: TRBV20-1; clone size: .; D gene: .
CDR3 DNA: TGCGCCAGCAGGCCGGGACTAGCCGGGAACAATGAGCAGTTCTTC; CDR3 protein: CASRPGLAGNNEQFF; J gene: TRBJ2-1; V gene: TRBV10-2; clone size: .; D gene: TRBD2
CDR3 DNA: TGCAGTGCTAGAGAGCCCAGATACCAAGGGACCCAGTACTTC; CDR3 protein: CSAREPRYQGTQYF; J gene: TRBJ2-5; V gene: TRBV20-1; clone size: once; D gene: .
CDR3 DNA: TGTGCCAGCAGCTTAGGAGCGGGGGAGGCCAAAAACATTCAGTACTTC; CDR3 protein: CASSLGAGEAKNIQYF; J gene: TRBJ2-4; V gene: TRBV7-2; clone size: few; D gene: TRBD2
CDR3 DNA: TGTGCCAGCAGAGGGACGGCCACATCGGGAGAGCAGTACTTC; CDR3 protein: CASRGTATSGEQYF; J gene: TRBJ2-7; V gene: TRBV2; clone size: many; D gene: .
CDR3 DNA: TGTGCCACCAGTGGAGGTGGGACTAGCGGTAATGAGCAGTTCTTC; CDR3 protein: CATSGGGTSGNEQFF; J gene: TRBJ2-1; V gene: TRBV24-1; clone size: .; D gene: TRBD2
CDR3 DNA: TGTGCCAGCAGCCTTGAGAGCAGGGGGGCCTACGAGCAGTACTTC; CDR3 protein: CASSLESRGAYEQYF; J gene: TRBJ2-7; V gene: TRBV6-2/TRBV6-3; clone size: few; D gene: .
CDR3 DNA: TGCGCCAGCAGTGAGCTGCCGGACAATGAGCAGTTCTTC; CDR3 protein: CASSELPDNEQFF; J gene: TRBJ2-1; V gene: TRBV10-1; clone size: .; D gene: .
CDR3 DNA: TGCAGTGCTAGAGATCTCCAGGGACGGGGAGATACGCAGTATTTT; CDR3 protein: CSARDLQGRGDTQYF; J gene: TRBJ2-3; V gene: TRBV20-1; clone size: .; D gene: .
CDR3 DNA: TGTGCCAGCAGCTTCCAAGGGCAGGGGTCGGGGGAGACCCAGTACTTC; CDR3 protein: CASSFQGQGSGETQYF; J gene: TRBJ2-5; V gene: TRBV7-2; clone size: .; D gene: .
CDR3 DNA: TGTGCCAGCAGCACAGACGGGCACCCCACAGATACGCAGTATTTT; CDR3 protein: CASSTDGHPTDTQYF; J gene: TRBJ2-3; V gene: TRBV11-2; clone size: many; D gene: .
CDR3 DNA: TGCGCCAGCAGCCACGGACAGAGAACTGGCTACACCTTC; CDR3 protein: CASSHGQRTGYTF; J gene: TRBJ1-2; V gene: TRBV4-3; clone size: many; D gene: .
CDR3 DNA: TGCGCCAGCAGCTTTGTACAGGGGAACTATGGCTACACCTTC; CDR3 protein: CASSFVQGNYGYTF; J gene: TRBJ1-2; V gene: TRBV5-1; clone size: .; D gene: TRBD1
CDR3 DNA: TGTGCCAGCAGCTTAGACCCGGGACAGGGGACCGGGGAGCTGTTTTTT; CDR3 protein: CASSLDPGQGTGELFF; J gene: TRBJ2-2; V gene: TRBV7-7; clone size: .; D gene: TRBD1
CDR3 DNA: TGCAGTGCCGGGACTAGCCGCATTCAGTACTTC; CDR3 protein: CSAGTSRIQYF; J gene: TRBJ2-4; V gene: TRBV20-1; clone size: few; D gene: TRBD2
CDR3 DNA: TGTGCCAGCAGCTTGAACCCCCGTGGGGTGAGGAGAGGGGAGCTGTTTTTT; CDR3 protein: CASSLNPRGVRRGELFF; J gene: TRBJ2-2; V gene: TRBV7-3; clone size: .; D gene: .
CDR3 DNA: TGTGCCAGCAGTCCGACCCTAACTGGGGAGCAGTTCTTC; CDR3 protein: CASSPTLTGEQFF; J gene: TRBJ2-1; V gene: TRBV7-2; clone size: many; D gene: .
CDR3 DNA: TGTGCCATCAGTGAGTCGGGACAAACCTACAATGAGCAGTACTTC; CDR3 protein: CAISESGQTYNEQYF; J gene: TRBJ2-7; V gene: TRBV10-3; clone size: few; D gene: .
CDR3 DNA: TGCAGCTCAGGGTGGAACTGCGAGCAGTACTTC; CDR3 protein: CSSGWNCEQYF; J gene: TRBJ2-7; V gene: TRBV20-1; clone size: .; D gene: .
CDR3 DNA: TGTGCCAGCGGCCCCTTAGTGAGCTCCTACAATGAGCAGTTCTTC; CDR3 protein: CASGPLVSSYNEQFF; J gene: TRBJ2-1; V gene: TRBV7-2; clone size: few; D gene: .
CDR3 DNA: TGCAGTGCTGGTAGGACTAGCGGGAGGGGGTACGAGCAGTACTTC; CDR3 protein: CSAGRTSGRGYEQYF; J gene: TRBJ2-7; V gene: TRBV20-1; clone size: .; D gene: TRBD2
CDR3 DNA: TGTGCCAGCAGCTTAAGGGGGGGCTTCAATGAGCAGTTCTTC; CDR3 protein: CASSLRGGFNEQFF; J gene: TRBJ2-1; V gene: TRBV7-9; clone size: many; D gene: .
CDR3 DNA: TGTGCCAGCAGCCCTACCAGGAGGGGTAAAAACTATGGCTACACCTTC; CDR3 protein: CASSPTRRGKNYGYTF; J gene: TRBJ1-2; V gene: TRBV7-8; clone size: few; D gene: .